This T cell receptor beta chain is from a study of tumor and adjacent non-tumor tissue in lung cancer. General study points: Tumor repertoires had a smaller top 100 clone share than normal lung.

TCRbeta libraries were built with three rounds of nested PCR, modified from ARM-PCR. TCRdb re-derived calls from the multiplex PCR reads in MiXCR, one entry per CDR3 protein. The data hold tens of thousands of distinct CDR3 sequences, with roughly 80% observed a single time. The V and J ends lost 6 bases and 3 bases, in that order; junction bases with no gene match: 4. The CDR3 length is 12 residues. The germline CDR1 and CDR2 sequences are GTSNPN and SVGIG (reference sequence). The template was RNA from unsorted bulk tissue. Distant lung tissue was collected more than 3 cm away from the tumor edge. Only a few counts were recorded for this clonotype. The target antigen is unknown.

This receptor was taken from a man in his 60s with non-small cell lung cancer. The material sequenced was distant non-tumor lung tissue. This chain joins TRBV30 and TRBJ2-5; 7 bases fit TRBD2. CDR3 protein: CACRDYEETQYF. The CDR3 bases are TGTGCCTGCCGGGACTACGAAGAGACCCAGTACTTC.